One and the same sample provided the 7 T cell receptor beta chains below, sequenced in a study of radiation and T cells in renal cell carcinoma. Clones were read by immunoSEQ multiplex PCR, and TCRdb kept only the in-frame ones, dropping some. The sample has about 15,000 clones, about three fifths seen once; the top ten hold roughly 11%. Treatment of the sample: treatment-naive control, cytoreductive nephrectomy. Sequencing used tumor tissue, obtained from a patient whose treatment was nephrectomy without radiotherapy. These receptors all stem from a man between 50 and 59 years old with renal cell carcinoma.

This clone was counted between two and nine times. Here the CDR3 reads CATSRGSTEAFF. DNA for the CDR3: TGTGCCACCTCCAGGGGGAGCACTGAAGCTTTCTTT. V usage is TRBV19 and J usage is TRBJ1-1; 7 nucleotides line up with TRBD1. Germline V gene sequence: CDR1 LNHDA, CDR2 SQIVND (reference sequence). The CDR3 contains 12 residues. Unmatched junction bases numbered 6, after V lost 10 bases and J lost 4 bases.

The chain links TRBV19 to TRBJ2-7, with TRBD2 identical over 10 bases. The trim removed 2 bases at V and 6 bases at J, leaving 7 bases unmatched. CDR3 size: 15 residues. The germline gives CDR1 LNHDA, CDR2 SQIVND (reference sequence). In nucleotides, the CDR3 is TGTGCCAGTAGTATAAGAGCGGGAGGGCCGGGCGAGCAGTACTTC. Translation: CASSIRAGGPGEQYF. The complete variable domain, with remaining parts taken from reference TRBV19 and TRBJ2-7, reads DGGITQSPKYLFRKEGQNVTLSCEQNLNHDAMYWYRQDPGQGLRLIYYSQIVNDFQKGDIAEGYSVSREKKESFPLTVTSAQKNPTAFYLCASSIRAGGPGEQYFGPGTRLTVT.

There are a few counts of this clone. The chain uses TRBV28 and TRBJ2-7; D remains ambiguous. Germline V CDR1 and CDR2: MDHEN, SYDVKM. The CDR3 length is 13 residues. V was cut by 5 bases and J by 2 bases, with 10 bases left in between. For the CDR3, the DNA is TGTGCCAGCAGTACGAGACGGACCTACGAGCAGTACTTC. Its protein product is CASSTRRTYEQYF.

The CDR3: CASSSRDVLAKNIQYF. The CDR3 DNA sequence: TGTGCCAGCAGCTCCCGGGACGTACTAGCCAAAAACATTCAGTACTTC. The J gene is TRBJ2-4, the V gene TRBV7-9, with D perhaps given as TRBD1 or TRBD2 (5 bases each). This CDR3 is 16 amino acids long. Germline-derived CDR1 and CDR2 are SEHNR and FQNEAQ (reference sequence). V was cut by 4 bases and J by 0 bases, with 13 bases left in between. Using reference TRBV7-9 and TRBJ2-4 for the parts outside the CDR3, the full variable domain is DTGVSQNPRHKITKRGQNVTFRCDPISEHNRLYWYRQTLGQGPEFLTYFQNEAQLEKSRLLSDRFSAERPKGSFSTLEIQRTEQGDSAMYLCASSSRDVLAKNIQYFGAGTRLSVL.

This clone showed up just a few times. The chain is built from TRBV29-1 and TRBJ1-1; TRBD1 matches at 7 bases. Losses at the gene ends were 7 bases for V and 0 bases for J; bases not matched to a gene: 5. Per germline, CDR1 SQVTM and CDR2 ANQGSEA. CDR3 length: 13 residues. CDR3 sequence reads: CSEMTGMNTEAFF. CDR3 sequence (DNA): TGCAGCGAGATGACAGGGATGAACACTGAAGCTTTCTTT.

This clone is deemed medium-sized. The CDR3 loop is CASRPGGTPGWQFF. Here the CDR3 DNA reads TGTGCCAGCAGACCAGGGGGTACCCCGGGATGGCAGTTCTTC. The chain joins TRBV28 to TRBJ2-1; 7 bases agree with TRBD1. There are 14 residues in the CDR3. The germline V gene encodes CDR1 MDHEN and CDR2 SYDVKM. The junction had 14 bases not matched to a gene; V was cut back by 6 bases and J by 12 bases.

This clone ranks as large. For the CDR3, the DNA is TGCGCCAGCAGTGAGTCTACGGTAAAGAACGAGCAGTACTTC. It codes for CASSESTVKNEQYF. V and J are TRBV10-1 and TRBJ2-7, with unresolved D. Germline values: CDR1 WNHNN, CDR2 SYGVQD (reference sequence). The V end was cut by 0 bases, the J end by 5 bases, with 11 bases between. The CDR3 has 14 amino acids.